These 23 T cell receptor beta chains were all obtained from the same sample, sequenced in a study of shared clonotypes between healthy human individuals. Measured with immunoSEQ multiplex PCR; TCRdb has only the in-frame clones, and not every one. The sample includes hundreds of thousands of clones, 75% to 85% seen only once; the top ten take less than 15%. The sample was PBMCs. All receptors derive from a woman between 40 and 55 years old in good health. Some clones in this sample may be carry-over from other donors' samples.

About this clone itself: The same CDR3 also results from other DNA sequences found in this sample. The V gene is TRBV7-2, the J gene TRBJ2-1, with a tentative D call TRBD2 (5 bases). The V end lost 0 bases, the J end lost 3 bases, and 9 bases lay between the germline ends. This CDR3 has 15 amino acids. Germline values: CDR1 SGHTA, CDR2 FQGNSA. The CDR3, as DNA: TGTGCCAGCAGCTTAGCGCTGAGCGGCTACAATGAGCAGTTCTTC. Residues: CASSLALSGYNEQFF.

J is TRBJ2-1 and V is TRBV13; a possible D gene is TRBD1 (5 bases). From germline, CDR1 is PRHDT and CDR2 FYEKMQ (reference sequence). The CDR3 spans 13 residues. Trimming stripped 0 bases from V and 5 bases from J, with 5 bases between. For the CDR3, the DNA is TGTGCCAGCAGCTTAGGGGGGCACAATGAGCAGTTCTTC. Translation gives CASSLGGHNEQFF.

This chain links TRBV15 with TRBJ2-7; tentative D call: TRBD2 (5 bases). Per germline, CDR1 LNHNV and CDR2 YYDKDF (reference sequence). The CDR3 has 13 amino acids. V was clipped by 5 bases and J by 4 bases, with 12 bases between them. The CDR3 DNA is TGTGCCACCAGCGTCCGGGAACCATACGAGCAGTACTTC. It is translated as CATSVREPYEQYF.

In nucleotides, the CDR3 is TGTGCCAGCAGTGTGTACGGGACAGGGGCGGGCAATCAGCCCCAGCATTTT. It specifies CASSVYGTGAGNQPQHF. V usage is TRBV6-1 and J usage is TRBJ1-5, with 10 bases identical to TRBD1. The CDR3 loop spans 17 amino acids. V lost 4 bases and J lost 2; bases outside the gene matches: 8. The germline gives CDR1 MNHNS, CDR2 SASEGT.

The chain carries TRBV10-2 and TRBJ2-3; 8 nucleotides match TRBD2. This CDR3 is 15 amino acids long. Germline V gene data show CDR1 as WSHSY and CDR2 as SAAADI. V lost 5 bases, J lost 2 bases, and 6 bases stayed unmatched. CDR3 nucleotides: TGCGCCAGCAGTAGACTAGCGCTATCCACAGATACGCAGTATTTT. Its translation is CASSRLALSTDTQYF.

V and J are TRBV23-1 and TRBJ2-2; D is undetermined. TRBV23-1 is given ORF status, its function remaining uncertain. This CDR3 spans 11 amino acids. Trimming took 6 bases from V and 4 from J, leaving 3 bases between them. The DNA for the CDR3 is TGCGCCAGCAGCCTCACCGGGGAGCTGTTTTTT. The encoded protein is CASSLTGELFF.

This clone turned up a few times. The rearrangement uses TRBV4-3 and TRBJ2-3; 11 nucleotides agree with TRBD2. The CDR3 consists of 19 residues. Germline trimming cut 3 bases from V and 5 bases from J; bases unmatched to any gene: 16. CDR1 LGHNA and CDR2 YSLEER come from the germline V gene. The CDR3 DNA follows: TGCGCCAGCAGCCAGGGGATAGCGGGAGGGCGATCGTCGTTAGATACGCAGTATTTT. This encodes CASSQGIAGGRSSLDTQYF.

This clone was counted many times. V usage is TRBV4-3 and J usage is TRBJ2-3, with 8 bases that match TRBD2. V gave up 1 base and J gave up 4 bases; unmatched junction bases: 4. CDR3 length: 15 amino acids. CDR1 LGHNA and CDR2 YSLEER come from the germline V gene. The CDR3 bases are TGCGCCAGCAGCCAAGCGGGAGGGCCGGCAGATACGCAGTATTTT. Translation gives CASSQAGGPADTQYF.

This chain links TRBV7-9 with TRBJ2-7, with 7 bases matching TRBD1. The CDR3 extends over 15 amino acids. The germline V gene has CDR1 SEHNR and CDR2 FQNEAQ (reference sequence). The V and J ends lost 5 bases and 1 base, in that order; junction bases with no gene match: 8. The CDR3 sequence: CASSDYRGGSYEQYF. CDR3 bases: TGTGCCAGCAGCGACTACAGGGGCGGGTCCTACGAGCAGTACTTC.

The chain is built from TRBV6-5 and TRBJ1-2; D perhaps matches TRBD1 (5 bases). CDR3 length: 13 amino acids. V was clipped by 6 bases and J by 8 bases, with 16 bases between them. Germline CDR1 reads MNHEY; CDR2 reads SVGAGI. CDR3 sequence: CASSRAGGEGYTF. CDR3 in DNA: TGTGCCAGCAGCCGCGCTGGGGGTGAGGGCTACACCTTC.

V gene TRBV5-1 combines with J gene TRBJ1-2, with D unclear. V dropped 4 bases and J dropped 3 bases, with 16 bases sitting between them. The CDR3 length is 15 residues. CDR1 is SGHRS and CDR2 is YFSETQ in the germline V gene. The CDR3 coding sequence is TGCGCCAGCAGCCGACTAATGGTGAAGGACTATGGCTACACCTTC. Amino acid sequence: CASSRLMVKDYGYTF.

The gene calls are TRBV7-2 and TRBJ2-5, with D possibly matching TRBD2 (6 bases). Germline lookup yields CDR1 SGHTA and CDR2 FQGNSA. The CDR3 totals 14 residues. Trimming removed 3 bases from V and 1 base from J, with 9 bases in between. The CDR3 nucleotides read TGTGCCAGCAGCTTTCTAGCGACCCAAGAGACCCAGTACTTC. Protein: CASSFLATQETQYF.

J is TRBJ2-1 and V is TRBV9, with unresolved D. Trimming took off 0 bases at V and 6 bases at J, with 7 bases between the two ends. The germline V gene encodes CDR1 SGDLS and CDR2 YYNGEE. This CDR3 has 13 residues. CDR3 residues: CASSVGIRNEQFF. Here the CDR3 DNA reads TGTGCCAGCAGCGTAGGAATCCGCAATGAGCAGTTCTTC.

Points on this clone: Other DNA sequences from this sample encode an identical CDR3 as well. This chain connects TRBV5-4 to TRBJ2-1, with 14 bases identical to TRBD2. In germline, CDR1 is SGHNT, CDR2 YYREEE (reference sequence). The CDR3 has 15 amino acids. The V and J ends lost 3 bases and 6 bases, in that order; junction bases with no gene match: 2. As DNA, the CDR3 is TGTGCCAGCAGCTCAGGACTAGCGGGAGGCAATGAGCAGTTCTTC. Encoded protein: CASSSGLAGGNEQFF.

This clone was counted once. This sequence joins TRBV7-2 and TRBJ2-5; the D is unclear. The CDR3 runs to 11 residues. The germline V gene has CDR1 SGHTA and CDR2 FQGNSA. Trimming took 6 bases from V and 2 from J, leaving 4 bases between them. The CDR3 DNA sequence: TGTGCCAGCAGACTTCAAGAGACCCAGTACTTC. Amino acids: CASRLQETQYF.

The V gene is TRBV6-1, the J gene TRBJ1-6; D not resolved. The CDR3 length is 14 residues. V gave up 6 bases and J gave up 3 bases, with 9 bases separating them. Germline values: CDR1 MNHNS, CDR2 SASEGT. The CDR3 loop is CASRLDGYNSPLHF. As DNA, the CDR3 is TGTGCCAGCAGATTAGACGGCTATAATTCACCCCTCCACTTT.

The chain employs TRBV5-1 and TRBJ2-7; D possibly corresponds to TRBD1 (6 bases). The ends were cut back, 0 bases at V and 5 bases at J, with 12 bases in the middle. This CDR3 region has 14 residues. Per germline, CDR1 SGHRS and CDR2 YFSETQ. The chain's CDR3 is CASSLGVSGDEQYF. CDR3 coding DNA: TGCGCCAGCAGCTTGGGGGTTTCAGGGGACGAGCAGTACTTC.

This chain uses TRBV5-1 with TRBJ1-2; D is unresolved. The CDR3 totals 14 residues. CDR1 is SGHRS, CDR2 YFSETQ, per germline. V was trimmed by 4 bases and J by 6 bases, leaving 16 bases between them. CDR3 bases: TGCGCCAGCAGCCAGAGTCCAGGAGGAAATGGCTACACCTTC. It codes for CASSQSPGGNGYTF.

V is TRBV2 and J is TRBJ1-5, with 8 bases lining up with TRBD1. This CDR3 has 13 amino acids. The germline V gene encodes CDR1 SNHLY and CDR2 FYNNEI. V lost 4 bases to trimming and J lost 6 bases; unmatched junction nucleotides: 2. CDR3 nucleotides: TGTGCCAGCAGTGTAACAGGGGGTCAGCCCCAGCATTTT. This sequence encodes CASSVTGGQPQHF. Drawing the rest from reference TRBV2 and TRBJ1-5, the complete variable domain is EPEVTQTPSHQVTQMGQEVILRCVPISNHLYFYWYRQILGQKVEFLVSFYNNEISEKSEIFDDQFSVERPDGSNFTLKIRSTKLEDSAMYFCASSVTGGQPQHFGDGTRLSIL.

The rearrangement links TRBV11-3 to TRBJ2-3; D ambiguous. The CDR3 extends over 13 amino acids. The V end was cut by 0 bases, the J end by 2 bases, with 3 bases between. CDR1 and CDR2 (germline): SGHNT, YENEEA. The CDR3 reads CASSLESTDTQYF. CDR3 sequence (DNA): TGTGCCAGCAGCTTAGAATCCACAGATACGCAGTATTTT.

The chain has TRBV5-6 and TRBJ2-2, with 9 bases matching TRBD1. The germline V gene encodes CDR1 SGHDT and CDR2 YYEEEE. The CDR3 is made up of 14 amino acids. With 1 base clipped from V and 8 bases from J, the junction kept 3 bases outside the gene matches. CDR3 residues: CASSLWTGVGELFF. The CDR3 DNA sequence: TGTGCCAGCAGCTTGTGGACAGGGGTTGGGGAGCTGTTTTTT.

The V and J genes are TRBV29-1 and TRBJ1-2; no clear D gene. V was shortened by 5 bases and J by 4 bases, with 17 bases between the two germline ends. The V gene's germline CDR1 is SQVTM and CDR2 ANQGSEA. The CDR3 consists of 14 residues. The CDR3 sequence is CSVLDPDNAYGYTF. DNA of the CDR3: TGCAGCGTTCTAGACCCCGATAACGCCTATGGCTACACCTTC.

V and J are TRBV7-8 and TRBJ2-7; 9 positions agree with TRBD1. Trimming cost V 6 bases and J 3 bases; bases outside gene matches: 9. CDR3 size: 15 residues. The V gene's germline CDR1 is SGHVS and CDR2 FQNEAQ. The CDR3 spells CASRPGTGHFYEQYF. CDR3 sequence (DNA): TGTGCCAGCAGACCCGGGACAGGGCATTTCTACGAGCAGTACTTC.